Listed below are T cell receptor beta chains from one sample, sequenced in a study of T cell changes during pregnancy in multiple sclerosis. The assay was immunoSEQ multiplex PCR, and TCRdb's table has in-frame clones only and misses some. The sample carries over 85,000 clones, 75% to 95% recorded once. Source: peripheral blood, taken in the first trimester of pregnancy. The source of these receptors is a female donor in good health, enrolled as a control in a pregnancy study. The CDR3 runs from the conserved cysteine through the conserved F or W. D genes are given only for firm matches. Only some rows state a clone size, as once, few, many or a class for expanded clones.

>once|TRBD1|TRBV7-2|15|TRBJ1-1
CASSLVGTGGPEAFF
TGTGCCAGCAGCTTAGTTGGGACAGGGGGCCCTGAAGCTTTCTTT
>.|TRBD2|TRBV7-2|15|TRBJ2-7
CASSLITSGDYEQYF
TGTGCCAGCAGCTTAATTACTAGCGGGGACTACGAGCAGTACTTC
>once|.|TRBV19|11|TRBJ1-1
CASLWATEAFF
TGTGCCAGTCTGTGGGCCACTGAAGCTTTCTTT
>.|.|TRBV5-4|15|TRBJ1-2
CASSLGNSPALGYTF
TGTGCCAGCAGCTTGGGGAACAGCCCCGCGCTTGGCTACACCTTC
>.|TRBD1|TRBV7-7|14|TRBJ2-7
CASSLGQGNYEQYF
TGTGCTAGCAGCCTTGGACAGGGAAACTACGAGCAGTACTTC
>.|.|TRBV7-9|14|TRBJ1-1
CASSSMTGRTEAFF
TGTGCCAGCAGCTCAATGACAGGAAGAACTGAAGCTTTCTTT
>.|.|TRBV4-3|14|TRBJ1-2
CASSRAGANYGYTF
TGCGCCAGCAGCCGTGCAGGCGCGAACTATGGCTACACCTTC
>few|.|TRBV6-5|14|TRBJ1-4
CASSSRVANEKLFF
TGTGCCAGCAGTTCCAGGGTAGCTAATGAAAAACTGTTTTTT
>.|.|TRBV11-1|15|TRBJ2-5
CASSPWARPQETQYF
TGTGCCAGCAGCCCGTGGGCCCGCCCCCAAGAGACCCAGTACTTC
>.|.|TRBV7-8|14|TRBJ1-5
CASSLALAREPQHF
TGTGCCAGCAGCTTAGCACTGGCCAGGGAACCCCAGCATTTT
>.|.|TRBV4-2|17|TRBJ2-6
CASSPLLEGSGANVLTF
TGTGCCAGCAGCCCCCTGTTAGAGGGCTCTGGGGCCAACGTCCTGACTTTC
>.|TRBD1|TRBV13|16|TRBJ2-3
CASSLGYRGQVDTQYF
TGTGCCAGCAGCTTAGGCTACAGGGGGCAAGTAGATACGCAGTATTTT
>.|.|TRBV6-1|10|TRBJ2-7
CASSEEEQYF
TGTGCCAGCAGTGAGGAGGAGCAGTACTTC
>.|.|TRBV28|16|TRBJ1-5
CASSLWGIRVGQPQHF
TGTGCCAGCAGTTTATGGGGGATCAGGGTGGGTCAGCCCCAGCATTTT
>.|.|TRBV6-1|15|TRBJ1-6
CASTSGTLVFWSLHF
TGTGCCAGCACCTCCGGGACACTGGTTTTTTGGTCCCTCCACTTT
>.|TRBD2|TRBV28|14|TRBJ2-1
CASRRSSGGPEQFF
TGTGCCAGCAGGAGGTCTAGCGGGGGCCCTGAGCAGTTCTTC